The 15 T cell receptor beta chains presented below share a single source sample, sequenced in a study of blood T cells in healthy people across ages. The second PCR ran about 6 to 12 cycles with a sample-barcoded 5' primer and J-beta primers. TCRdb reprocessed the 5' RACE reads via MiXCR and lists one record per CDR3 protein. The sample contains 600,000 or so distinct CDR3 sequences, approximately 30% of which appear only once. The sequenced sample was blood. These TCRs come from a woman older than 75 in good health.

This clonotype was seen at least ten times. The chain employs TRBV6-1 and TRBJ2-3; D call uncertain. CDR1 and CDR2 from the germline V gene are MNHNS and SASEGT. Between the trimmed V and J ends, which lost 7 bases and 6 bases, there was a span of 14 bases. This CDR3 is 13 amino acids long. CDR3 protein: CASTESFGDTQYF. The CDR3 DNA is TGTGCCAGCACTGAGAGTTTTGGGGATACGCAGTATTTT.

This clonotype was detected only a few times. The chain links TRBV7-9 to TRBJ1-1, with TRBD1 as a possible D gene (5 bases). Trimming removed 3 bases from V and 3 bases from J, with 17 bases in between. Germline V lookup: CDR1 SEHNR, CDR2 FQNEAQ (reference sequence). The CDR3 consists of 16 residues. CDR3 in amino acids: CASSLRGGLRDTEAFF. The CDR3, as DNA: TGTGCCAGCAGCTTGCGGGGCGGCCTTCGGGACACTGAAGCTTTCTTT.

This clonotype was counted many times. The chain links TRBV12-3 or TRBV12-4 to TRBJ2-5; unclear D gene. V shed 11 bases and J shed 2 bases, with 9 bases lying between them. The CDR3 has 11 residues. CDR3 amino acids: CACRQQETQYF. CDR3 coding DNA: TGTGCCTGTCGGCAGCAAGAGACCCAGTACTTC.

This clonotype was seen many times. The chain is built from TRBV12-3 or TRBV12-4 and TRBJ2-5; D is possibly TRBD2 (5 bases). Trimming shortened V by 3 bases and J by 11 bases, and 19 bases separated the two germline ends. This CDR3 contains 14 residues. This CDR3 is CASSFPRNGGEQYF. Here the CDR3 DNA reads TGTGCCAGCAGTTTCCCTCGCAATGGAGGAGAGCAGTACTTC.

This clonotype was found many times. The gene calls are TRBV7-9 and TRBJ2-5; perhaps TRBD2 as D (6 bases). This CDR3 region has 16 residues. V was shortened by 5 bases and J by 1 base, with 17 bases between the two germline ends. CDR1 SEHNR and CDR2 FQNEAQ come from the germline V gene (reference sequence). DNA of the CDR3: TGTGCCAGCAGCCCACGACGGACTACTTTCCAAGAGACCCAGTACTTC. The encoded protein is CASSPRRTTFQETQYF.

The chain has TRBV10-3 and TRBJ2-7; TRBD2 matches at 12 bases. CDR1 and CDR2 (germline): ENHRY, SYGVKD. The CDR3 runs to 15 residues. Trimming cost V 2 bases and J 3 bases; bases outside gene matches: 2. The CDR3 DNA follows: TGTGCCATCAGTGAGGAGGGACTAGCGGGCTACGAGCAGTACTTC. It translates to CAISEEGLAGYEQYF.

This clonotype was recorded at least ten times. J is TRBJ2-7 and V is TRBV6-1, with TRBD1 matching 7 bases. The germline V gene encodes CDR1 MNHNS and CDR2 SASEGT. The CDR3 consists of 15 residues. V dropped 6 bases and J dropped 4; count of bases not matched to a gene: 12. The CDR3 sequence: CASREIQGTAYEQYF. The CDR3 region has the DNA TGTGCCAGCAGAGAAATACAGGGGACAGCTTACGAGCAGTACTTC.

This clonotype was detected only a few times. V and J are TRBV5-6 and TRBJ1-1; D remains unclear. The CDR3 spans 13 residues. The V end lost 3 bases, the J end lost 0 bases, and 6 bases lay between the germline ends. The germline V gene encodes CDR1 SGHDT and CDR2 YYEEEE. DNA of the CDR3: TGTGCCAGCAGCTCCGACGTGAACACTGAAGCTTTCTTT. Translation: CASSSDVNTEAFF.

The CDR3 DNA follows: TGTGCCTCGTCTGGGAAGGTGTCAGATACGCAGTATTTT. This gives the protein CASSGKVSDTQYF. J is TRBJ2-3 and V is TRBV24-1; D gene uncertain. Germline V lookup: CDR1 KGHDR, CDR2 SFDVKD. CDR3 size: 13 residues. Trimming stripped 12 bases from V and 4 bases from J, with 16 bases between.

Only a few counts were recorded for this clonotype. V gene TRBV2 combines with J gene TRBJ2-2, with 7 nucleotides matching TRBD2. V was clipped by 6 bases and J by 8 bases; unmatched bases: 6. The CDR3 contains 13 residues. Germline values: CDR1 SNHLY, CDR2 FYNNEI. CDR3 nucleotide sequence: TGTGCCAGCAGGCCGGGGGGTCGGGGGGAGCTGTTTTTT. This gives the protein CASRPGGRGELFF.

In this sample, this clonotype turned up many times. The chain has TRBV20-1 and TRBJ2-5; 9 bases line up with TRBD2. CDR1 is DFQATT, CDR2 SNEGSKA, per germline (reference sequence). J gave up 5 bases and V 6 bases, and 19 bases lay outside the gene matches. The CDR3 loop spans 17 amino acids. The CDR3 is CSARGADGTSFGETQYF. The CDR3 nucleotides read TGCAGTGCCCGTGGGGCGGACGGGACTAGCTTTGGGGAGACCCAGTACTTC.

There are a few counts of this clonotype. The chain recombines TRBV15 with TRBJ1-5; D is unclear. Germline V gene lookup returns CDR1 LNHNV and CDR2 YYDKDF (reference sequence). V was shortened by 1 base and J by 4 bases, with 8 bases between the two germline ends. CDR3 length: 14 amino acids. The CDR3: CATSRGGGNQPQHF. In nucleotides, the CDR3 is TGTGCCACCAGCAGAGGGGGAGGAAATCAGCCCCAGCATTTT.

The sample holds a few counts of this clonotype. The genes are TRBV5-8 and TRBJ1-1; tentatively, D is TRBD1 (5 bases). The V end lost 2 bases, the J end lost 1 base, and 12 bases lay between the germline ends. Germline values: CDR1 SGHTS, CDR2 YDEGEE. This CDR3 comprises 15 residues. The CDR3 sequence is CASSFGTTKNTEAFF. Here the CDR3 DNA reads TGTGCCAGCAGCTTCGGGACCACGAAGAACACTGAAGCTTTCTTT.

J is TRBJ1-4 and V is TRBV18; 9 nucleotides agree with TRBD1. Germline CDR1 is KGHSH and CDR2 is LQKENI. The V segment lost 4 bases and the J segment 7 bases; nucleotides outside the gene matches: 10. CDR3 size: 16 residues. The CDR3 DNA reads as TGTGCCAGCTCACTAACACCGGGACAGGGAGGTGAAAAACTGTTTTTT. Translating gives CASSLTPGQGGEKLFF.

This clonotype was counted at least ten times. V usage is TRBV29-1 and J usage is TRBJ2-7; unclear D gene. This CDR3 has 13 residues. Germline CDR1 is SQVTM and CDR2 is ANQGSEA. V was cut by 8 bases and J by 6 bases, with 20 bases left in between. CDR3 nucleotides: TGCAGCCCATGTGGGGTGGCCCGGATCGAGCAGTACTTC. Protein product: CSPCGVARIEQYF.